The clone carrying this T cell receptor (beta chain) was seen only a few times. The antigen remains unidentified. A 5'RACE template-switching step, the method used to make TCR cDNA, added a universal primer site and UMIs. Each CDR3 protein is one row after TCRdb ran MiXCR on the 5' RACE reads. The table lists under 70,000 distinct CDR3 sequences, approximately 7% of them singletons, with about 40% in the top ten. These data originate in a study of T cells after yellow fever vaccination. Study at large: SMART-Seq v4 Ultra Low Input handled preparation of low-cell-number fractions. Notes on the study in general: Researchers report a weaker secondary response that nonetheless peaked faster, day 5 versus 15.

Trimming removed 3 bases from V and 4 bases from J, with 28 bases in between. The V gene's germline CDR1 is MGHRA and CDR2 YSYEKL. This CDR3 contains 20 residues. The gene calls are TRBV4-1 and TRBJ1-3; the D is unclear. The source is a man between 18 and 35 years old who received the YFV17D yellow fever vaccine. The input for sequencing was CD8+ T cells sorted from PBMCs, taken on the day of the first yellow fever vaccination. In nucleotides, the CDR3 is TGCGCCAGCAGCCATCTAGCCCTCCAGCCGGGCTTCGGGAGAGGAAACACCATATATTTT. Its protein is CASSHLALQPGFGRGNTIYF.